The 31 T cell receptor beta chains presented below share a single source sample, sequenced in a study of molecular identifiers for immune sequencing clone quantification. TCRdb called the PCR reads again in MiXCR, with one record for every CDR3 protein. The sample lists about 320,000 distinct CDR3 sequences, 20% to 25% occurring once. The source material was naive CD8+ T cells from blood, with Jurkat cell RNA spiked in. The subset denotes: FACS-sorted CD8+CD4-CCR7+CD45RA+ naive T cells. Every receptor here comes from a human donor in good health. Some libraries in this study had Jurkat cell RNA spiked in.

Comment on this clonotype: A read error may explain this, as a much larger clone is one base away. This CDR3 is CASSHTDRRIFPTEAFF. CDR3 in DNA: TGTGCCAGCAGCCACACCGACAGGCGGATTTTTCCCACTGAAGCTTTCTTT. The chain recombines TRBV14 with TRBJ1-1; D perhaps matches TRBD1 (6 bases). This CDR3 spans 17 amino acids. Looked up from germline, CDR1 is SGHDN and CDR2 is FVKESK. Trimming shortened V by 3 bases and J by 4 bases, and 21 bases separated the two germline ends.

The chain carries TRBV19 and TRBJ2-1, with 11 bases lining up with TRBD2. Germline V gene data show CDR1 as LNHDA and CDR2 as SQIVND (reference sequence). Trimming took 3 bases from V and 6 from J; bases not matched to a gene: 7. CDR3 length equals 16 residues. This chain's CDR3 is CASSISSGGSINEQFF. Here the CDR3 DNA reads TGTGCCAGTAGTATCTCTAGCGGGGGGTCGATCAATGAGCAGTTCTTC.

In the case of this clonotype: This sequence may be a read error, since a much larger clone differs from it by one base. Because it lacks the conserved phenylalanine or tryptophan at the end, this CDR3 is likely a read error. This chain's CDR3 is CASSDGQASYEQYS. In nucleotides, the CDR3 is TGTGCCAGCAGTGACGGCCAGGCTTCCTACGAGCAGTACTCC. The J gene is TRBJ2-7, the V gene TRBV25-1; D gene uncertain. Trimming took off 3 bases at V and 1 base at J, with 10 bases between the two ends. Germline CDR1 is MGHDK and CDR2 is SYGVNS. CDR3 length: 14 amino acids.

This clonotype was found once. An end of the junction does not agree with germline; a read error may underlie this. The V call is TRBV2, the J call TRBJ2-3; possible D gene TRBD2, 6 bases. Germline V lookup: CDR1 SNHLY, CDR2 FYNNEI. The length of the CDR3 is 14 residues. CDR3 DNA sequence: TGTGCCAGCAGTCCGGGGGTTAGCACAGGTACGCAGTATTTT. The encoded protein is CASSPGVSTGTQYF.

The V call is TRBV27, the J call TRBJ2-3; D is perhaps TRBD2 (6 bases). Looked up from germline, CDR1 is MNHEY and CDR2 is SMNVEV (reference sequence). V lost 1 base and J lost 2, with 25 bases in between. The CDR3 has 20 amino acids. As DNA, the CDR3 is TGTGCCAGCAGTTTATTCCCTTTCGGAGGAGTCGGGAGCATCACAGATACGCAGTATTTT. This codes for CASSLFPFGGVGSITDTQYF.

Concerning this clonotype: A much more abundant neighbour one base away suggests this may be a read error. The CDR3 DNA reads as TGTGCCTGGGGTGTAGTAGGTCCCAGCGAGCAGTACTTC. Residues: CAWGVVGPSEQYF. The V and J genes are TRBV30 and TRBJ2-7; D unresolved. The CDR3 runs to 13 residues. Germline V CDR1 and CDR2: GTSNPN, SVGIG (reference sequence). Together with reference TRBV30 and TRBJ2-7, the CDR3 gives the full variable domain: SQTIHQWPATLVQPVGSPLSLECTVEGTSNPNLYWYRQAAGRGLQLLFYSVGIGQISSEVPQNLSASRPQDRQFILSSKKLLLSDSGFYLCAWGVVGPSEQYFGPGTRLTVT.

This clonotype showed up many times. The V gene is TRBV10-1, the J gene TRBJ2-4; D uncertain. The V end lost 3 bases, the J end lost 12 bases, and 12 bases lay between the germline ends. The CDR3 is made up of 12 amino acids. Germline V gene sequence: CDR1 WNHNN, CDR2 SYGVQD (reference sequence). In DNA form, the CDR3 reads TGCGCCAGCAGTGAAGGTCAGCAATATCAGTACTTC. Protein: CASSEGQQYQYF.

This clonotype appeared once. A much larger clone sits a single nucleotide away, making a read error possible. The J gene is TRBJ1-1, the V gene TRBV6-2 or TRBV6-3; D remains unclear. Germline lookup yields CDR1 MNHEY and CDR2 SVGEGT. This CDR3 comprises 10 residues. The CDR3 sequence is CASSHGLTSF. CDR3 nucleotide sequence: TGTGCCAGCAGCCACGGACTTACTTCCTTT.

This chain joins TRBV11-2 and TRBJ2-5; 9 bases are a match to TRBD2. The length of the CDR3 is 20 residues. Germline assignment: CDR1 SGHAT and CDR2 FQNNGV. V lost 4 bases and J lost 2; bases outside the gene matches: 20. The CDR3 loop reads CASSCGDRAFERGVQETQYF. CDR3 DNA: TGTGCCAGCAGCTGCGGCGACAGGGCATTCGAGCGGGGGGTACAAGAGACCCAGTACTTC.

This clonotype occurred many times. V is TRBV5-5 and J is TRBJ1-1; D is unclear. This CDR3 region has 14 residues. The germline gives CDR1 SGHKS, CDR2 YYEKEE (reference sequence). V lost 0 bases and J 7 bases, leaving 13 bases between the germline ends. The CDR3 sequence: CASSLADGSYEAFF. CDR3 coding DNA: TGTGCCAGCAGCTTGGCCGATGGCAGCTATGAAGCTTTCTTT.

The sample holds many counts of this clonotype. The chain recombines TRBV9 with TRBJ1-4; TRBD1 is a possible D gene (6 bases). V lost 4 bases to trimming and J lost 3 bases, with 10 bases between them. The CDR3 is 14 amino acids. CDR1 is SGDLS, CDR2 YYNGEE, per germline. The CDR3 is CASSPRQANEKLFF. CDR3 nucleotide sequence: TGTGCCAGCAGCCCACGACAGGCTAATGAAAAACTGTTTTTT. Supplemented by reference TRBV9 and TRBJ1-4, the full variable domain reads DSGVTQTPKHLITATGQRVTLRCSPRSGDLSVYWYQQSLDQGLQFLIQYYNGEERAKGNILERFSAQQFPDLHSELNLSSLELGDSALYFCASSPRQANEKLFFGSGTQLSVL.

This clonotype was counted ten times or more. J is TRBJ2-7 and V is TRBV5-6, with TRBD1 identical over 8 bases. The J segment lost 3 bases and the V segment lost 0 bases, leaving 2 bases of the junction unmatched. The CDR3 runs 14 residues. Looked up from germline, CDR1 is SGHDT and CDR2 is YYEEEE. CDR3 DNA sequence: TGTGCCAGCAGCTTGGCGACAGGGGTCTACGAGCAGTACTTC. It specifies CASSLATGVYEQYF.

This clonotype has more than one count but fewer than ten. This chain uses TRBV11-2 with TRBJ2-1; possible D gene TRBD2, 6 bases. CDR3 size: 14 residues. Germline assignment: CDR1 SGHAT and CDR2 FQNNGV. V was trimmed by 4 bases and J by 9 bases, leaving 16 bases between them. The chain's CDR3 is CASSSTLQGLEQFF. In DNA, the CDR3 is TGTGCCAGCAGCTCGACGCTTCAGGGACTTGAGCAGTTCTTC.

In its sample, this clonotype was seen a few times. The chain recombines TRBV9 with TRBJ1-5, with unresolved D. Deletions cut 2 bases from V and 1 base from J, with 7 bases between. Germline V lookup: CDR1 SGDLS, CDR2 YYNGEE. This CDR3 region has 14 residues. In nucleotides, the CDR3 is TGTGCCAGCAGCGTCGCGGAAAGCAATCAGCCCCAGCATTTT. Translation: CASSVAESNQPQHF.

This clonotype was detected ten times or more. CDR3 sequence: CASSWDYSSTDTQYF. The CDR3 region has the DNA TGTGCCAGCAGCTGGGACTATTCTAGCACAGATACGCAGTATTTT. The chain recombines TRBV7-6 with TRBJ2-3, with 7 bases lining up with TRBD2. CDR1 SGHVS and CDR2 FNYEAQ come from the germline V gene. The CDR3 length is 15 residues. V gave up 4 bases and J gave up 0 bases; unmatched junction bases: 4.

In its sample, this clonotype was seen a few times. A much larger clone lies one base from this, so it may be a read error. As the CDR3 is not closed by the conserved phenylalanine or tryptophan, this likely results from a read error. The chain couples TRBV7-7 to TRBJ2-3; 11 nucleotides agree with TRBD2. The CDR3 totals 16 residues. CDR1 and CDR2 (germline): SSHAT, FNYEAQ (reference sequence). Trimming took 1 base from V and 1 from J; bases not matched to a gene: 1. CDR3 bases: TGTGCCAGCAGCTTAGGGACTAGCGGGCGCACAGATACGCAGTATCTT. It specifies CASSLGTSGRTDTQYL.

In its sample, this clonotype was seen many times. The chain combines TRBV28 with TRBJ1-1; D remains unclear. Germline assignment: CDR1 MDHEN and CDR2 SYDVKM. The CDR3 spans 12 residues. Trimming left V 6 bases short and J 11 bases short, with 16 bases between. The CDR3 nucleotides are TGTGCCAGCAGCCGGATCGCCACTGGGGCTTTCTTT. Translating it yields CASSRIATGAFF.

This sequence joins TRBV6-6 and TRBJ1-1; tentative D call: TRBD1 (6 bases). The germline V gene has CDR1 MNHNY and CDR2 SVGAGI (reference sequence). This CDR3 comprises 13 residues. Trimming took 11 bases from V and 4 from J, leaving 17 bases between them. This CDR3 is CAASQGRSTEAFF. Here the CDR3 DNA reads TGTGCCGCATCACAGGGAAGGAGCACTGAAGCTTTCTTT.

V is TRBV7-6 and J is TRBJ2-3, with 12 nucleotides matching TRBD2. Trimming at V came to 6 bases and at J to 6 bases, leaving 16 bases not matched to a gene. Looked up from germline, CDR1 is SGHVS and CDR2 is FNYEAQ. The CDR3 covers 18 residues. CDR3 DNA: TGTGCCAGCAGACATGGACTAGCGGGGAGGCCGCGAGCGGATACGCAGTATTTT. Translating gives CASRHGLAGRPRADTQYF.

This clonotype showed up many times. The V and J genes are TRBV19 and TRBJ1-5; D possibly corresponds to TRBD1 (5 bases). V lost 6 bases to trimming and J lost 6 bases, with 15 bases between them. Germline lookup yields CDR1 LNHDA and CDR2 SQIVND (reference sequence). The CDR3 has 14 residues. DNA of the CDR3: TGTGCCAGTAGGGATACGGGGGTCGTTCAGCCCCAGCATTTT. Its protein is CASRDTGVVQPQHF.

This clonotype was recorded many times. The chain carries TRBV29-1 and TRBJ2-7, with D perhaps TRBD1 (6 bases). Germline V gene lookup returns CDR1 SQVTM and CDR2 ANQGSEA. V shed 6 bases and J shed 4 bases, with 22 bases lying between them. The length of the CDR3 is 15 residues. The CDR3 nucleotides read TGCAGCGTGCAAGACCCCGGGACAACCTTATACGAGCAGTACTTC. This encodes CSVQDPGTTLYEQYF.

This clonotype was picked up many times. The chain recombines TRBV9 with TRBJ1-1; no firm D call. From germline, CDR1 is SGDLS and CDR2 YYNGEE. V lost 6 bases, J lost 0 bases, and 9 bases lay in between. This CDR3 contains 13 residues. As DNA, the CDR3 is TGTGCCAGCAATCAAGGAATGAACACTGAAGCTTTCTTT. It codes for CASNQGMNTEAFF.

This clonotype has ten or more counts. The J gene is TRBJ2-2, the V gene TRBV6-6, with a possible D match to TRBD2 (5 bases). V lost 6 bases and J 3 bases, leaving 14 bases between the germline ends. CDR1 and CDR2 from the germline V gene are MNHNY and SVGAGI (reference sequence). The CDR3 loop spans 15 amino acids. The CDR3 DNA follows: TGTGCCAGCAGACCCATGACTACAGACACCGGGGAGCTGTTTTTT. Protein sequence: CASRPMTTDTGELFF.

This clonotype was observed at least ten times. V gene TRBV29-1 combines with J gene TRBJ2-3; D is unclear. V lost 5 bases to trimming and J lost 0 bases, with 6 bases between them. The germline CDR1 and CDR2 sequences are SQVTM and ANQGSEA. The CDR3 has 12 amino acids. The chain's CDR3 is CSVISSTDTQYF. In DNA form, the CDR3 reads TGCAGCGTTATATCGAGCACAGATACGCAGTATTTT.

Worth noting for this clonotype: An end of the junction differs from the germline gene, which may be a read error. CDR3 DNA sequence: TGCGGTGCTAGAGGAACTCAAACGGAGACCCAGTACTTC. It codes for CGARGTQTETQYF. The rearrangement uses TRBV20-1 and TRBJ2-5; no firm D call. Germline CDR1 is DFQATT and CDR2 is SNEGSKA (reference sequence). This CDR3 is 13 amino acids long.

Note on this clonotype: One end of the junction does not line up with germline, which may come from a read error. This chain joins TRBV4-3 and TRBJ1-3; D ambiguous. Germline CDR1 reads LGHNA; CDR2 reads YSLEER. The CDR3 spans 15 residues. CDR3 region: CASSQDRGSGNTLYF. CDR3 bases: TGCGCCAGCAGCCAAGATCGCGGATCTGGAAACACCTTATATTTT.

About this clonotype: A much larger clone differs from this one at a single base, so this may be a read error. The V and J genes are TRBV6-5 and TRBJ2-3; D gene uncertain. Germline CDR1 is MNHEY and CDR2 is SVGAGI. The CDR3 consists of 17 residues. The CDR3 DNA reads TGTGCCGGCAGTTACTCCTGGCTGGTCTCTAGCACAGATACGCAGTATTTT. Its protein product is CAGSYSWLVSSTDTQYF.

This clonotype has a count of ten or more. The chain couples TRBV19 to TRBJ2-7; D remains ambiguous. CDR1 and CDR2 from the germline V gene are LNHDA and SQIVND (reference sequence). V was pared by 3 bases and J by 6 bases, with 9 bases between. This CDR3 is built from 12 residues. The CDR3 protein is CASSIGPSEQYF. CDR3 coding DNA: TGTGCCAGTAGTATCGGTCCTAGCGAGCAGTACTTC.

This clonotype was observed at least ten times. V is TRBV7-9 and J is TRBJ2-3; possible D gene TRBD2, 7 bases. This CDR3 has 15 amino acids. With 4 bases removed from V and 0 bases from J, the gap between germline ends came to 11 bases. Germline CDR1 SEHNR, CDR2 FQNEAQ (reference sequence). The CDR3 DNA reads TGTGCCAGCAGCTCGGGGGGCACAAGCACAGATACGCAGTATTTT. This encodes CASSSGGTSTDTQYF.

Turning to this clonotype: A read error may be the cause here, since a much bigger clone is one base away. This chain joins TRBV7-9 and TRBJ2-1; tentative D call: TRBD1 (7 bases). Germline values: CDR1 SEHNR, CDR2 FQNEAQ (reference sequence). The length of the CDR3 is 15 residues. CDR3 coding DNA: TGTGCCAGCAGCTTGGAGGGGGCGGGGTACAATGAGCGGTTCTTC. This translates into CASSLEGAGYNERFF.

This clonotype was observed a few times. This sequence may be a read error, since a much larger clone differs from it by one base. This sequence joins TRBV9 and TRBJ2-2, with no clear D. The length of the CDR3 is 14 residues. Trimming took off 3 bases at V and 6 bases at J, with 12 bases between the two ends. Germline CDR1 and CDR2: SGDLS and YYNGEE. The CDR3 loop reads CASSAFRQPGELFF. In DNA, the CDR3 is TGTGCCAGCAGCGCATTTCGACAACCCGGGGAGCTGTTTTTT.